Detailed here is one T cell receptor (beta chain). Trimming cost V 5 bases and J 3 bases; bases outside gene matches: 6. Germline V gene lookup returns CDR1 SGHNT and CDR2 YYREEE (reference sequence). The CDR3 has 16 residues. The source of the sample is a study of blood T cell repertoires in COVID-19. Study at large: Sources were T cells, B-cell-depleted T cells, or PBMCs; the material itself was cDNA or gDNA.

In the authors' workflow: Estimation of nucleated cell counts was performed using reference gene primer amplification. Assay used: immunoSEQ multiplex PCR; TCRdb lists only in-frame clones, some missing. The V and J calls and the clone size are those of that table, but D and trimming were determined from the DNA. Seen here are fewer than 300,000 clones, roughly 90% observed once, and the top ten hold approximately 12%. Seattle's cohort entered during active infection and was followed longitudinally. The receptor was derived from a woman aged 25 to 39 with COVID-19, enrolled during active disease. The J gene is TRBJ2-2, the V gene TRBV5-4, with TRBD1 matching over 11 bases. The sequenced material came from peripheral blood. The CDR3 coding sequence is TGTGCCAGCAGGGACCGGGACAGGGGGGACACCGGGGAGCTGTTTTTT. This gives the protein CASRDRDRGDTGELFF.